The 22 T cell receptor beta chains reported below all come from one sample, sequenced in a study of T cell responses to AZD1222 COVID-19 vaccine. TCRdb's table, derived via immunoSEQ multiplex PCR, lists solely in-frame clones and lacks some. This sample has 100,000 to 150,000 clones, with around 87% found just once. Sequencing was performed on peripheral blood, taken on day 0 of AZD1222 vaccination. These receptors were obtained from an adult in good health.

The V and J genes are TRBV13 and TRBJ2-3; D gene unclear. There are 13 residues in the CDR3. Germline CDR1 and CDR2: PRHDT and FYEKMQ (reference sequence). The V gene lost 2 bases and the J gene lost 3 bases, with 6 bases spanning the gap. This chain's CDR3 is CASSLFATDTQYF. The CDR3 nucleotides read TGTGCCAGCAGCTTATTCGCGACAGATACGCAGTATTTT.

The chain joins TRBV10-3 to TRBJ2-4; the D gene could be TRBD1 or TRBD2 (5 bases each). The CDR3 runs 15 residues. With 5 bases removed from V and 0 bases from J, the gap between germline ends came to 11 bases. The germline gives CDR1 ENHRY, CDR2 SYGVKD. DNA for the CDR3: TGTGCCATCAGTACGGGGACGTTAGCCAAAAACATTCAGTACTTC. It encodes CAISTGTLAKNIQYF.

The gene calls are TRBV9 and TRBJ1-6, with D maybe TRBD1 (6 bases). CDR1 SGDLS and CDR2 YYNGEE come from the germline V gene. CDR3 size: 17 residues. Trimming stripped 4 bases from V and 7 bases from J, with 21 bases between. This CDR3 reads CASSQNEGGLRNSPLHF. The CDR3 region has the DNA TGTGCCAGCAGCCAAAATGAGGGGGGGCTTCGGAATTCACCCCTCCACTTT.

J is TRBJ2-5 and V is TRBV6-5, with 12 bases aligning to TRBD2. Germline lookup yields CDR1 MNHEY and CDR2 SVGAGI. Germline trimming cut 7 bases from V and 4 bases from J; bases unmatched to any gene: 7. The CDR3 length is 15 residues. The CDR3 nucleotides read TGTGCCAGCACCACACTAGCGGGAGGACGAGAGACCCAGTACTTC. Its translation: CASTTLAGGRETQYF.

V and J are TRBV15 and TRBJ2-3; D may be TRBD1 (5 bases). Germline V gives CDR1 LNHNV, CDR2 YYDKDF (reference sequence). V was pared by 1 base and J by 4 bases, with 9 bases between. This CDR3 has 14 residues. DNA of the CDR3: TGTGCCACCAGCAGAGTTCAGGGCGCAGATACGCAGTATTTT. Its translation is CATSRVQGADTQYF.

The rearrangement joins TRBV9 to TRBJ2-7; D unclear. CDR3 length equals 14 residues. Trimming took off 0 bases at V and 3 bases at J, with 10 bases between the two ends. In germline, CDR1 is SGDLS, CDR2 YYNGEE. The CDR3 DNA reads as TGTGCCAGCAGCGTAGGTCGAGGAAACTACGAGCAGTACTTC. As protein: CASSVGRGNYEQYF.

This chain connects TRBV25-1 to TRBJ2-7; unclear D gene. The length of the CDR3 is 11 residues. Germline CDR1 reads MGHDK; CDR2 reads SYGVNS. Deletions cut 8 bases from V and 0 bases from J, with 5 bases between. The CDR3 coding sequence is TGTGCCAGCGGCCTCTCCTACGAGCAGTACTTC. Translation: CASGLSYEQYF.

The chain carries TRBV9 and TRBJ2-1; 9 bases are a match to TRBD2. V lost 0 bases and J lost 6; bases outside the gene matches: 4. Germline lookup yields CDR1 SGDLS and CDR2 YYNGEE. The CDR3 contains 15 residues. The CDR3 here is CASSVGTSEGNEQFF. The CDR3 nucleotides read TGTGCCAGCAGCGTAGGGACTAGCGAAGGCAATGAGCAGTTCTTC.

This chain connects TRBV7-2 to TRBJ1-1; D gene uncertain. Trimming took off 5 bases at V and 4 bases at J, with 14 bases between the two ends. The CDR3 extends over 14 amino acids. From germline, CDR1 is SGHTA and CDR2 FQGNSA. Here the CDR3 reads CASSLGGLSTEAFF. CDR3 coding DNA: TGTGCCAGCAGCCTGGGAGGGTTGAGCACTGAAGCTTTCTTT.

V is TRBV6-2 or TRBV6-3 and J is TRBJ2-2; D remains unclear. Germline loops: CDR1 MNHEY, CDR2 SVGEGT. V was pared by 2 bases and J by 2 bases, with 12 bases between. CDR3 length: 16 residues. Here the CDR3 reads CASSYIQQFNTGELFF. The DNA of the CDR3 is TGTGCCAGCAGTTACATTCAGCAGTTCAACACCGGGGAGCTGTTTTTT.

J is TRBJ2-3 and V is TRBV10-2; D tentatively reads TRBD1 or TRBD2 (6 bases each). Germline V gene data show CDR1 as WSHSY and CDR2 as SAAADI. The CDR3 totals 16 residues. V was shortened by 3 bases and J by 0 bases, with 13 bases between the two germline ends. In DNA, the CDR3 is TGCGCCAGCAGTGAAAGGAGGGGGGTTAGCACAGATACGCAGTATTTT. Its protein product is CASSERRGVSTDTQYF.

CDR3: CASSMSGLTSNQPQHF. The DNA of the CDR3 is TGTGCCAGTAGTATGTCCGGGCTTACGAGCAATCAGCCCCAGCATTTT. The V call is TRBV19, the J call TRBJ1-5; D is unresolved. Germline CDR1 reads LNHDA; CDR2 reads SQIVND (reference sequence). Between the trimmed V and J ends, which lost 3 bases and 1 base, there was a span of 13 bases. The CDR3 is 16 amino acids.

The chain carries TRBV20-1 and TRBJ2-5; D gene uncertain. CDR1 is DFQATT and CDR2 is SNEGSKA in the germline V gene (reference sequence). This CDR3 has 13 amino acids. V lost 3 bases and J 5 bases, leaving 13 bases between the germline ends. CDR3 coding DNA: TGCAGTGCTAGTTCGCTAGTGAGGGAGACCCAGTACTTC. It is translated as CSASSLVRETQYF.

The chain couples TRBV7-2 to TRBJ2-3, with D possibly TRBD2 on 5 matching bases. V was shortened by 9 bases and J by 0 bases, with 7 bases between the two germline ends. Germline CDR1 reads SGHTA; CDR2 reads FQGNSA. This CDR3 contains 12 residues. The CDR3 loop reads CASSVSTDTQYF. CDR3 DNA: TGTGCCAGTAGCGTGAGCACAGATACGCAGTATTTT.

The chain links TRBV2 to TRBJ1-5; TRBD1 is a possible D gene (6 bases). Germline assignment: CDR1 SNHLY and CDR2 FYNNEI. CDR3 length: 13 amino acids. Trimming took off 6 bases at V and 7 bases at J, with 13 bases between the two ends. In nucleotides, the CDR3 is TGTGCCAGCAGGTCAGGGGTCTCCCAGCCCCAGCATTTT. It specifies CASRSGVSQPQHF.

This clone appeared a single time. The chain employs TRBV2 and TRBJ2-3, with 10 positions matching TRBD2. V lost 5 bases to trimming and J lost 2 bases; unmatched junction nucleotides: 10. Per the germline V gene, CDR1 is SNHLY and CDR2 is FYNNEI. The CDR3 is made up of 17 amino acids. This chain's CDR3 is CASSRRTSGINTDTQYF. The CDR3 coding sequence is TGTGCCAGCAGTAGACGCACTAGCGGGATTAACACAGATACGCAGTATTTT.

For the CDR3, the DNA is TGCGCCAGCAGCCAAGATGGTGGCGGGGGTCCGAACACCGGGGAGCTGTTTTTT. It codes for CASSQDGGGGPNTGELFF. V and J are TRBV4-1 and TRBJ2-2; the match to TRBD2 covers 7 bases. CDR1 and CDR2 (germline): MGHRA, YSYEKL. Trimming took 0 bases from V and 0 from J; bases not matched to a gene: 7. This CDR3 has 18 residues.

Comment on this clone: The sample holds other DNA sequences that translate to the same CDR3. V usage is TRBV18 and J usage is TRBJ2-3; D gene ambiguous. From germline, CDR1 is KGHSH and CDR2 LQKENI. The V end was cut by 3 bases, the J end by 2 bases, with 9 bases between. The length of the CDR3 is 14 residues. The CDR3 reads CASSPPGNTDTQYF. In nucleotides, the CDR3 is TGTGCCAGCTCACCGCCGGGTAACACAGATACGCAGTATTTT.

V gene TRBV14 combines with J gene TRBJ2-3; no clear D. The CDR3 runs to 18 residues. Germline lookup yields CDR1 SGHDN and CDR2 FVKESK. V was pared by 0 bases and J by 6 bases, with 22 bases between. CDR3 protein: CASSQEKRRSARWDTQYF. The CDR3 DNA reads as TGTGCCAGCAGCCAAGAGAAGAGGCGGAGCGCCCGCTGGGATACGCAGTATTTT.

The V gene is TRBV30, the J gene TRBJ1-5; D unclear. Looked up from germline, CDR1 is GTSNPN and CDR2 is SVGIG (reference sequence). V was clipped by 0 bases and J by 8 bases, with 11 bases between them. CDR3 length: 13 amino acids. The CDR3 nucleotides read TGTGCCTGGAGTGTGAATCGTGGGGAGCCCCAGCATTTT. Its translation: CAWSVNRGEPQHF.

The rearrangement links TRBV28 to TRBJ2-1; 9 bases line up with TRBD2. Germline CDR1 is MDHEN and CDR2 is SYDVKM. Germline trimming cut 5 bases from V and 2 bases from J; bases unmatched to any gene: 10. The CDR3 loop spans 17 amino acids. CDR3 bases: TGTGCCAGCAGTACTCGTCCGGGACTAGCAACCTACAATGAGCAGTTCTTC. Protein product: CASSTRPGLATYNEQFF.

The V gene is TRBV13, the J gene TRBJ2-7, with 8 bases aligning to TRBD2. Germline V lookup: CDR1 PRHDT, CDR2 FYEKMQ (reference sequence). The CDR3 runs to 15 residues. V was pared by 6 bases and J by 0 bases, with 7 bases of the junction left unmatched. The CDR3 DNA sequence: TGTGCCAGCAGGCCTTATGCGGGAGGCTCCTACGAGCAGTACTTC. Translating it yields CASRPYAGGSYEQYF.